The present TCR beta chain was sequenced within a study of cytomegalovirus exposure and HLA in healthy donors. Study-level information: Unique TCR beta sequences numbering approximately 120 million came from 150 million to 200 million T cells in an earlier analysis.

Points on this clone: As yet, its antigen is unknown.

The germline V gene has CDR1 MGHRA and CDR2 YSYEKL. V shed 0 bases and J shed 1 base, with 16 bases lying between them. CDR3 length equals 18 residues. PCR involved 60 Vbeta and 13 Jbeta primers. The protocol was immunoSEQ multiplex PCR, while the TCRdb copy is restricted to in-frame clones and leaves out a portion. The table lists 200,000 to 250,000 clones, 80% to 85% of them singletons. Points from the study as a whole: In a later analysis, donors in an Asian-associated ancestry cluster reportedly had fewer N-insertions in productive TCRs than the cohort mean. Presence/absence analyses took donor sequencing depth as roughly uniform.

The V call is TRBV4-1, the J call TRBJ2-1; D possibly corresponds to TRBD2 (6 bases). The receptor's source is a woman in her thirties or forties in good health and CMV-seronegative. Source material: PBMCs. DNA for the CDR3: TGCGCCAGCAGCCAAGATGTAGGCGGGACGCGGTCCTACAATGAGCAGTTCTTC. Translating it yields CASSQDVGGTRSYNEQFF.